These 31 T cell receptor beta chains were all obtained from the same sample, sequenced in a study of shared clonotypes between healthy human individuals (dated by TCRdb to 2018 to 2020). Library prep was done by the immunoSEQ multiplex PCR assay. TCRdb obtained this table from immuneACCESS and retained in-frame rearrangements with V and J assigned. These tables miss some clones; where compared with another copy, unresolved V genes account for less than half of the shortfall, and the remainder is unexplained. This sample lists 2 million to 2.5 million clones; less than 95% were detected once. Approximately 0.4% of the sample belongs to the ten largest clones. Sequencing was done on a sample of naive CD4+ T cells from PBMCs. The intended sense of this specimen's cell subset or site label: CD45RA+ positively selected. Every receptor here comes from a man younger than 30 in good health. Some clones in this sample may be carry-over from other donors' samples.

The CDR3: CASSLGTGDDEQYF. CDR3 in DNA: TGTGCCAGCAGCTTAGGAACGGGAGACGACGAGCAGTACTTC. The rearrangement links TRBV7-9 to TRBJ2-7; TRBD2 might be the D (6 bases). Trimming removed 1 base from V and 5 bases from J, with 12 bases in between. The germline gives CDR1 SEHNR, CDR2 FQNEAQ (reference sequence). This CDR3 is 14 amino acids long.

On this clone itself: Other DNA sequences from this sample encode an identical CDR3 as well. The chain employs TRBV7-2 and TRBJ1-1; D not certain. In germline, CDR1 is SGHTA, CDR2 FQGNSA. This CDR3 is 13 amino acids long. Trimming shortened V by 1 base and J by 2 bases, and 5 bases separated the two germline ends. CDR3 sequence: CASSLEQNTEAFF. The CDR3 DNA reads TGTGCCAGCAGCTTAGAACAAAACACTGAAGCTTTCTTT. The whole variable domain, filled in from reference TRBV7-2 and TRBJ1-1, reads GAGVSQSPSNKVTEKGKDVELRCDPISGHTALYWYRQSLGQGLEFLIYFQGNSAPDKSGLPSDRFSAERTGGSVSTLTIQRTQQEDSAVYLCASSLEQNTEAFFGQGTRLTVV.

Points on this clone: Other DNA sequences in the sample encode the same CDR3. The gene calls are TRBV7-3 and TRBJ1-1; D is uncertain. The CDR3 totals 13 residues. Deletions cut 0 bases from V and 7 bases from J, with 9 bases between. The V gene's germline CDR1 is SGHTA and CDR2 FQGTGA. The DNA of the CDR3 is TGTGCCAGCAGCTTAACGCGGACTGATGAAGCTTTCTTT. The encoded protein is CASSLTRTDEAFF.

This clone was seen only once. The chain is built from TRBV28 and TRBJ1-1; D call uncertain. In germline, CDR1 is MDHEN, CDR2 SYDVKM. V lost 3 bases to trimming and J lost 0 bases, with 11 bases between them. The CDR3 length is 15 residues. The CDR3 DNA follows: TGTGCCAGCAGTTTTACCAACCCACTGAACACTGAAGCTTTCTTT. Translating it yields CASSFTNPLNTEAFF.

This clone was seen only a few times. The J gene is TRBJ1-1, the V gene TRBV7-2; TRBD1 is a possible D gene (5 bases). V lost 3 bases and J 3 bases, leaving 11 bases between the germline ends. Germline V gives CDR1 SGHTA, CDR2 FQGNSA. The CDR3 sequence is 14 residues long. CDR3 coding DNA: TGTGCCAGCAGCTTGTTTAGGGGTGACACTGAAGCTTTCTTT. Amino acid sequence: CASSLFRGDTEAFF.

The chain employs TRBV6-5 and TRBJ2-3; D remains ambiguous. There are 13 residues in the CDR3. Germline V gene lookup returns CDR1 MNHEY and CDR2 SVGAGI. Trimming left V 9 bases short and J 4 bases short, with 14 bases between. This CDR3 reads CASWKTGADTQYF. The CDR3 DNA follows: TGTGCCAGTTGGAAGACGGGCGCAGATACGCAGTATTTT.

CDR3 loop: CASNLFFSYNEQFF. CDR3 DNA: TGTGCCAGCAATCTTTTCTTCTCCTACAATGAGCAGTTCTTC. The chain combines TRBV2 with TRBJ2-1, with no clear D. The CDR3 sequence is 14 residues long. Trimming left V 7 bases short and J 0 bases short, with 10 bases between. Germline loops: CDR1 SNHLY, CDR2 FYNNEI.

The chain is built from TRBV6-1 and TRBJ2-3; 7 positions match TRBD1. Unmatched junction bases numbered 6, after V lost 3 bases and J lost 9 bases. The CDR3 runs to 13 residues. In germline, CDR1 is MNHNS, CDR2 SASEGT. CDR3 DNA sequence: TGTGCCAGCAGTGAGAAAGGGGGCGACACGCAGTATTTT. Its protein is CASSEKGGDTQYF.

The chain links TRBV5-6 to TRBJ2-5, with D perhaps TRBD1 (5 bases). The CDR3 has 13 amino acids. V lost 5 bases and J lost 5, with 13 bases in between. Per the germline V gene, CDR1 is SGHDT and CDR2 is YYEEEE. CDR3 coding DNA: TGTGCCAGCAGTAAATCAGGGATGGAGACCCAGTACTTC. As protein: CASSKSGMETQYF.

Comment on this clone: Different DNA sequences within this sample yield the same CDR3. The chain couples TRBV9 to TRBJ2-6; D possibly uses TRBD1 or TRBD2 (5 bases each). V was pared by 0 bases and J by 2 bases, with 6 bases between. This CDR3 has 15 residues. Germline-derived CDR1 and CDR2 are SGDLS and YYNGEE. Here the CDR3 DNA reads TGTGCCAGCAGCGTAGGAGGGGCTGGGGCCAACGTCCTGACTTTC. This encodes CASSVGGAGANVLTF.

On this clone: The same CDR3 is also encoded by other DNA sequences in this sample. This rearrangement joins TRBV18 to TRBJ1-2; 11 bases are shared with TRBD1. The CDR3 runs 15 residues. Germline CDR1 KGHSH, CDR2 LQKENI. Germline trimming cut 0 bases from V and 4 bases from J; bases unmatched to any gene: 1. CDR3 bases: TGTGCCAGCTCACCACCCGGGACAGGGGGCTATGGCTACACCTTC. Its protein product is CASSPPGTGGYGYTF.

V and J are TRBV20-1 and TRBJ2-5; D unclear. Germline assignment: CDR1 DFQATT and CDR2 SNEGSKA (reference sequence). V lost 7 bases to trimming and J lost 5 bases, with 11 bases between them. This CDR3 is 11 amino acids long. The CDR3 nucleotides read TGCAGTGGTGTAATCGCTGAGACCCAGTACTTC. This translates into CSGVIAETQYF.

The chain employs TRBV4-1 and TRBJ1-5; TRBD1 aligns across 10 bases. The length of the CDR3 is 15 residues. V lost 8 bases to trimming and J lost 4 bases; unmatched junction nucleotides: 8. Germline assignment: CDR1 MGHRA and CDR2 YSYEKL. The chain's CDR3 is CASSRGQGGNQPQHF. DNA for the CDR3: TGCGCCAGCTCCCGAGGACAGGGGGGGAATCAGCCCCAGCATTTT.

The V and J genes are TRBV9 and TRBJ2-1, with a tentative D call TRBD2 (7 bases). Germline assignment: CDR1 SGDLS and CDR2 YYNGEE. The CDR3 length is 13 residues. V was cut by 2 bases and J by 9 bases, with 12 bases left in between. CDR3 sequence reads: CASSVTGGSEQFF. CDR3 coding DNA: TGTGCCAGCAGCGTTACGGGGGGCAGTGAGCAGTTCTTC.

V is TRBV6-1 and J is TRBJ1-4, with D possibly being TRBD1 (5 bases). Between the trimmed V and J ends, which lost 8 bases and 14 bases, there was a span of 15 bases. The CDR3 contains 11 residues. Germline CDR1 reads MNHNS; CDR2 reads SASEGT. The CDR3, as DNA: TGTGCCAGCTCCCCGGGGGAGGCGCTGTTTTTT. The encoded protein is CASSPGEALFF.

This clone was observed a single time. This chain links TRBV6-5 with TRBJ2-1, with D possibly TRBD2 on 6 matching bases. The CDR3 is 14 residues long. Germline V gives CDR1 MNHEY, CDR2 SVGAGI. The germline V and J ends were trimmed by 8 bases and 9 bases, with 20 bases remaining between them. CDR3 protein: CASATRRRLSEQFF. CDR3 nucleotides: TGTGCCAGCGCGACTAGACGTCGCCTGTCTGAGCAGTTCTTC.

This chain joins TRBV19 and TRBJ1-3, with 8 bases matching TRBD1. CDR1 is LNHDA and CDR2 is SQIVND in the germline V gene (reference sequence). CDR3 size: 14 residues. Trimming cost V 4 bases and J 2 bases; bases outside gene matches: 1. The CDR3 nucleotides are TGTGCCAGTAGTACCAGGGGGCCTGGAAACACCATATATTTT. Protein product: CASSTRGPGNTIYF.

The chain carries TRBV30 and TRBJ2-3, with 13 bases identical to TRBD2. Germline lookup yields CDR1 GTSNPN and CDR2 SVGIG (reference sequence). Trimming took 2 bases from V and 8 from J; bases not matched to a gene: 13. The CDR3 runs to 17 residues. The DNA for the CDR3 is TGTGCCTGGAGTCCTCGAGGACTAGCGGGAGACTTCGCTACGCAGTATTTT. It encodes CAWSPRGLAGDFATQYF.

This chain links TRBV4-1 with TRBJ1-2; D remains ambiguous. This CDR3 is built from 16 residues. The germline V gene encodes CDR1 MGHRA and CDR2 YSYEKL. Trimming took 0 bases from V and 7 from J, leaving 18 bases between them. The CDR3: CASSQDTVGKVGGYTF. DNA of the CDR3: TGCGCCAGCAGCCAAGATACGGTGGGAAAGGTTGGTGGCTACACCTTC.

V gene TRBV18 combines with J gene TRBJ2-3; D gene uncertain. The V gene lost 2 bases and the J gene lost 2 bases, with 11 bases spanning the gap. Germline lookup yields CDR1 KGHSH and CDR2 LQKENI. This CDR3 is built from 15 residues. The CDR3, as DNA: TGTGCCAGCTCACCAGCACGGCCGCACACAGATACGCAGTATTTT. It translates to CASSPARPHTDTQYF.

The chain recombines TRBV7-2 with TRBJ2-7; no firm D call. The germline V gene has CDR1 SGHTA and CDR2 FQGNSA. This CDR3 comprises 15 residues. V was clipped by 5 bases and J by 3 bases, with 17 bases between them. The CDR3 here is CASSPWSGVDYEQYF. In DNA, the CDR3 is TGTGCCAGCAGCCCATGGTCAGGAGTGGACTACGAGCAGTACTTC.

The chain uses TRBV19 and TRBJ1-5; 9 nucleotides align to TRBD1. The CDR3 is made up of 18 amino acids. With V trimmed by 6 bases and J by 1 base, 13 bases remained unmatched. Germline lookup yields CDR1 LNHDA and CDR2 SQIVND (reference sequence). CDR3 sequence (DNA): TGTGCCAGTAGACCAACGAGGACAGGGGAGAGGAGCAATCAGCCCCAGCATTTT. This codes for CASRPTRTGERSNQPQHF. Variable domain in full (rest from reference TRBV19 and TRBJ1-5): DGGITQSPKYLFRKEGQNVTLSCEQNLNHDAMYWYRQDPGQGLRLIYYSQIVNDFQKGDIAEGYSVSREKKESFPLTVTSAQKNPTAFYLCASRPTRTGERSNQPQHFGDGTRLSIL.

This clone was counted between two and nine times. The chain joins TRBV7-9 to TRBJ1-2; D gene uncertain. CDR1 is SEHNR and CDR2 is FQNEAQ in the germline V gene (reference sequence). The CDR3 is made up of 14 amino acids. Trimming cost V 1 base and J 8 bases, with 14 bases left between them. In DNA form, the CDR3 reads TGTGCCAGCAGCTTAGGTTGGGCCCTAGGGGGCTACACCTTC. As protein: CASSLGWALGGYTF.

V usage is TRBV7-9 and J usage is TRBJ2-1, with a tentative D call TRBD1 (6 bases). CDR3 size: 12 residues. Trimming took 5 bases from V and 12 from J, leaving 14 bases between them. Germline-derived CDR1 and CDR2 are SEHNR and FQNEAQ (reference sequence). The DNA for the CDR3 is TGTGCCAGCAGCCAGGGGTCCGTAGGGCAGTTCTTC. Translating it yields CASSQGSVGQFF. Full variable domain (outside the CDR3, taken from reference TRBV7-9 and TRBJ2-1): DTGVSQNPRHKITKRGQNVTFRCDPISEHNRLYWYRQTLGQGPEFLTYFQNEAQLEKSRLLSDRFSAERPKGSFSTLEIQRTEQGDSAMYLCASSQGSVGQFFGPGTRLTVL.

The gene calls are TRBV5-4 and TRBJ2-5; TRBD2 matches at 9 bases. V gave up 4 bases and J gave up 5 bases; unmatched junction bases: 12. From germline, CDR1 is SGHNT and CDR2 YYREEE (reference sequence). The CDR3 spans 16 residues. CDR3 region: CASSPGGLAGSETQYF. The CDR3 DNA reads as TGTGCCAGCAGCCCTGGTGGGCTAGCGGGAAGCGAGACCCAGTACTTC.

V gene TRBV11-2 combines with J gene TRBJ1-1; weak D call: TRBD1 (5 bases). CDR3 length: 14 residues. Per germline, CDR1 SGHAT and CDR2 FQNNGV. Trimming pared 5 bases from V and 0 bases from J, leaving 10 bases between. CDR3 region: CASSPGGVNTEAFF. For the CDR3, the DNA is TGTGCCAGCAGCCCGGGGGGGGTGAACACTGAAGCTTTCTTT.

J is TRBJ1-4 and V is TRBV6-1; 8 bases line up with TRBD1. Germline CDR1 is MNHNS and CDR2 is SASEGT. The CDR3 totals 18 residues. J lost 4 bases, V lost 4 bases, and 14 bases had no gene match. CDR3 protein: CASSASDRALRYNEKLFF. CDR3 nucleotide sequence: TGTGCCAGCAGTGCGTCGGACAGGGCGCTTCGTTATAATGAAAAACTGTTTTTT.

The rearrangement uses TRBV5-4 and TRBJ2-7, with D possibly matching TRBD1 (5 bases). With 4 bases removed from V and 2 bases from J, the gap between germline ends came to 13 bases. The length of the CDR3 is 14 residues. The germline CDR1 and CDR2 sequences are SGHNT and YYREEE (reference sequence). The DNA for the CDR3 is TGTGCCAGCAGCGTTGACAGTCGAGCCTACGAGCAGTACTTC. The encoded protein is CASSVDSRAYEQYF.

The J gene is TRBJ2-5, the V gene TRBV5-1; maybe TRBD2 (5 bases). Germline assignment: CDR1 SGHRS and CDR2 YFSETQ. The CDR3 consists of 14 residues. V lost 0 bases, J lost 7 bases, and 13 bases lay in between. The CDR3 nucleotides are TGCGCCAGCAGCTTGGAAGCAGGCAGCGGGACCCAGTACTTC. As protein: CASSLEAGSGTQYF.

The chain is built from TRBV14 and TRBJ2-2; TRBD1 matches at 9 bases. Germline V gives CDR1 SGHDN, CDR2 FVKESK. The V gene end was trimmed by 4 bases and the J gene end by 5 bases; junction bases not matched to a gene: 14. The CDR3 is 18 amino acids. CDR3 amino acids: CASSLVPGQGRVTGELFF. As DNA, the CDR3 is TGTGCCAGCAGCCTCGTCCCGGGACAGGGTAGGGTGACCGGGGAGCTGTTTTTT.

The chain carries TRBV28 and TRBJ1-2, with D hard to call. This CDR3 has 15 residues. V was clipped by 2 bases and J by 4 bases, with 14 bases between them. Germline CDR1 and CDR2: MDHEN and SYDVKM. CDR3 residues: CASSLKRVLGYGYTF. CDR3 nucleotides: TGTGCCAGCAGTTTAAAGAGGGTCCTGGGCTATGGCTACACCTTC.